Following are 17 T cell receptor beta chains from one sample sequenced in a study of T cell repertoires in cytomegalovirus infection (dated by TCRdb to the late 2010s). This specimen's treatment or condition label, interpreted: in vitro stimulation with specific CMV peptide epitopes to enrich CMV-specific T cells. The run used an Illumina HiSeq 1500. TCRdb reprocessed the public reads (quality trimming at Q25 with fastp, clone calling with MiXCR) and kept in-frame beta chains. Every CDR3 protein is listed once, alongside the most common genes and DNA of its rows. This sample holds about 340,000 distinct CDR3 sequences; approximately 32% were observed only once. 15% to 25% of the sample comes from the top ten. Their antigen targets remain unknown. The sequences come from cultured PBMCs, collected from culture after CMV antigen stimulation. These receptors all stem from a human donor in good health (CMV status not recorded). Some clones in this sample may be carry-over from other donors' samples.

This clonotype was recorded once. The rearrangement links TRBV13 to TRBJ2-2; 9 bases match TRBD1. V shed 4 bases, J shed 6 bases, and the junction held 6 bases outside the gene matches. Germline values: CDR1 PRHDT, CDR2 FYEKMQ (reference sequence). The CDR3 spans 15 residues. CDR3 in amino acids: CASSSPGQGSGELFF. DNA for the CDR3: TGTGCCAGCAGCTCACCGGGACAGGGATCCGGGGAGCTGTTTTTT.

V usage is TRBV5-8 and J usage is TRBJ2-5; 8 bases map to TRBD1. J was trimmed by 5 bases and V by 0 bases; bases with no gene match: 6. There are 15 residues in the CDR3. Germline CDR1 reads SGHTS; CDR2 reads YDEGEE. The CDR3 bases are TGTGCCAGCAGCTTGGCCAGGGGGCGAATTGAGACCCAGTACTTC. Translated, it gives CASSLARGRIETQYF.

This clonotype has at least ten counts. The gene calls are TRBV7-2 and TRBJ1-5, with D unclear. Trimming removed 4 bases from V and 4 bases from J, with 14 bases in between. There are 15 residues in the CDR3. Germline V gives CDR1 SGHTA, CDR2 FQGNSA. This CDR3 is CASSWVHGPNQPQHF. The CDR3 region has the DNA TGTGCCAGCAGCTGGGTGCATGGCCCGAATCAGCCCCAGCATTTT. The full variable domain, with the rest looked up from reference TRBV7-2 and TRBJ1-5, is GAGVSQSPSNKVTEKGKDVELRCDPISGHTALYWYRQSLGQGLEFLIYFQGNSAPDKSGLPSDRFSAERTGGSVSTLTIQRTQQEDSAVYLCASSWVHGPNQPQHFGDGTRLSIL.

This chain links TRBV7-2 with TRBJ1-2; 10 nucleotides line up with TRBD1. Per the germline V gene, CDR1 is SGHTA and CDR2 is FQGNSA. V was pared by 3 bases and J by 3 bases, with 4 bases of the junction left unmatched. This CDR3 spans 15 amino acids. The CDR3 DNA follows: TGTGCCAGCAGCTTGGGGGACAGGGGCGACTATGGCTACACCTTC. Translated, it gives CASSLGDRGDYGYTF. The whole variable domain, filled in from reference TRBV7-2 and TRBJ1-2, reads GAGVSQSPSNKVTEKGKDVELRCDPISGHTALYWYRQSLGQGLEFLIYFQGNSAPDKSGLPSDRFSAERTGGSVSTLTIQRTQQEDSAVYLCASSLGDRGDYGYTFGSGTRLTVV.

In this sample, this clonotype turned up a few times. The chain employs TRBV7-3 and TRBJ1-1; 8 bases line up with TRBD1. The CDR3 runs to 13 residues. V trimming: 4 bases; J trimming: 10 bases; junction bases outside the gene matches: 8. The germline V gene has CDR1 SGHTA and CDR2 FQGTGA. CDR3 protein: CASSYRQGTVAFF. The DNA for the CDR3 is TGTGCCAGCAGCTACAGACAGGGGACAGTAGCTTTCTTT.

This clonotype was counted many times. CDR3 in amino acids: CASSANRASYNEQFF. CDR3 in DNA: TGTGCCAGCAGCGCAAACCGGGCATCCTACAATGAGCAGTTCTTC. J is TRBJ2-1 and V is TRBV7-2; D ambiguous. Germline loops: CDR1 SGHTA, CDR2 FQGNSA. Trimming left V 5 bases short and J 1 base short, with 12 bases between. The CDR3 sequence is 15 residues long.

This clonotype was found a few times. The CDR3: CASSSQVNLAKQYF. DNA of the CDR3: TGTGCCAGCAGCTCCCAGGTGAATCTAGCTAAGCAGTACTTC. The V gene is TRBV7-9, the J gene TRBJ2-7, with D possibly being TRBD2 (5 bases). V was clipped by 4 bases and J by 8 bases, with 18 bases between them. The CDR3 is 14 residues long. The V gene's germline CDR1 is SEHNR and CDR2 FQNEAQ (reference sequence).

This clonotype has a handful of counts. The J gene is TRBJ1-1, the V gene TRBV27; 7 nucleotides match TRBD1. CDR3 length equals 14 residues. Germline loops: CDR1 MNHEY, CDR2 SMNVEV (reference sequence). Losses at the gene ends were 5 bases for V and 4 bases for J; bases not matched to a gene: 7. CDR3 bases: TGTGCCAGCAGTATCACAGGGGTTACCACTGAAGCTTTCTTT. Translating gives CASSITGVTTEAFF.

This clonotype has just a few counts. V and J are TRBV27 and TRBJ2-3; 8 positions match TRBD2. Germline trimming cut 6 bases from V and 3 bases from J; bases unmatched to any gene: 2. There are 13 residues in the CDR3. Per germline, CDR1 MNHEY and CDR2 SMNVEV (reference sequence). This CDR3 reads CASRAGGTDTQYF. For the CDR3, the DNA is TGTGCCAGCAGGGCGGGGGGAACAGATACGCAGTATTTT.

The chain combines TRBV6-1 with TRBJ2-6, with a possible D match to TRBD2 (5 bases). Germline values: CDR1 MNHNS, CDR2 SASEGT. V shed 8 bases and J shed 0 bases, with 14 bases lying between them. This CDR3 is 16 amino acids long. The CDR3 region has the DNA TGTGCCAGCTGGAGGCGGGCCAGCTCTGGGGCCAACGTCCTGACTTTC. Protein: CASWRRASSGANVLTF.

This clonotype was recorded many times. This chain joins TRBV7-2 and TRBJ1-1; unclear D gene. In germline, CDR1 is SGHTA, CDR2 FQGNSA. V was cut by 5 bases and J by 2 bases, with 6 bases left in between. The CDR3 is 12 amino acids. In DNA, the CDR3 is TGTGCCAGCAGCCCAACTAACACTGAAGCTTTCTTT. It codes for CASSPTNTEAFF.

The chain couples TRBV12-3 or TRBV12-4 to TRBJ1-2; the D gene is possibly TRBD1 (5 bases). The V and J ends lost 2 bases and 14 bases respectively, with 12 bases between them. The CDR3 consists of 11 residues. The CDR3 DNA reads TGTGCCAGCAGTTTATCAGGGCTTGTGACCTTC. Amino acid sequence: CASSLSGLVTF.

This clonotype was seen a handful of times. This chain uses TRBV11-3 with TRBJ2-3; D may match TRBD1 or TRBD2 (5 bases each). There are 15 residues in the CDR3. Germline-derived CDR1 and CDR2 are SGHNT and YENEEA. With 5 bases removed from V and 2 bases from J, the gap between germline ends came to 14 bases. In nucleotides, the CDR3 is TGTGCCAGCAGCCCCCGGGGCAACTCCACAGATACGCAGTATTTT. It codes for CASSPRGNSTDTQYF.

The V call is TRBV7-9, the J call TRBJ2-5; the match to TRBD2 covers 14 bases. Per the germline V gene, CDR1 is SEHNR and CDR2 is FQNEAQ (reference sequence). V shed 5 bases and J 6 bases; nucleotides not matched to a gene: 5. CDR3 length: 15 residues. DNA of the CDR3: TGTGCCAGCAGCGCGACTAGCGGGGGGGCGCAGACCCAGTACTTC. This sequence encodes CASSATSGGAQTQYF.

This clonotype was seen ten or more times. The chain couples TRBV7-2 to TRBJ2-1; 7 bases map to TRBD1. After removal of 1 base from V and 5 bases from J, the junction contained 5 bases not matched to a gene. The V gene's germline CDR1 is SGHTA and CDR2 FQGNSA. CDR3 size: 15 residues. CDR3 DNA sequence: TGTGCCAGCAGCTTAGAAGGACAGGTCCACAATGAGCAGTTCTTC. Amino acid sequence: CASSLEGQVHNEQFF.

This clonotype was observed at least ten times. CDR3 nucleotide sequence: TGTGCCAGCAGCCGTTTCACCTACGAGCAGTACTTC. Amino acid sequence: CASSRFTYEQYF. The V and J genes are TRBV7-2 and TRBJ2-7; unclear D gene. Deletions cut 5 bases from V and 2 bases from J, with 7 bases between. In germline, CDR1 is SGHTA, CDR2 FQGNSA. CDR3 length: 12 residues.

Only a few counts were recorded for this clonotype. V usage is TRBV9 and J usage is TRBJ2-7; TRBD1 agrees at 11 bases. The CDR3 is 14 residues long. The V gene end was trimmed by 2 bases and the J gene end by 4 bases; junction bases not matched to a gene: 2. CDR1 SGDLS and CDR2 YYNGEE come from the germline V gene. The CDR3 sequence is CASSVRDRGYEQYF. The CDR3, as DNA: TGTGCCAGCAGCGTCCGGGACAGGGGGTACGAGCAGTACTTC.